A selection of T cell receptor beta chains follows, all from one sample in a study of blood T cell repertoires in COVID-19. Sequencing used immunoSEQ multiplex PCR; TCRdb keeps in-frame clones, though not all of them. The sample holds around 59,000 clones, about 87% seen once. Sequenced: peripheral blood. All receptors come from a man aged 55 to 70 with acute or convalescent COVID-19. Both conserved end residues are part of each CDR3. The D gene is left open where the match is weak. Clone size appears in some rows only: once, few, many, or a class for an expanded clone.

size,D,J,V,DNA,CDR3
once,TRBD1,TRBJ2-1,TRBV24-1,TGTGCCACCAGTGATCCCTATGTACAGGGGAAGTTCTTC,CATSDPYVQGKFF
.,.,TRBJ2-7,TRBV18,TGTGCCAGCTCACCACAGGAGTTTGAAATCTACGAGCAGTACTTC,CASSPQEFEIYEQYF
.,TRBD2,TRBJ2-1,TRBV9,TGTGCCAGCAGCCCAACTAGCGCCATGTCCAATGAGCAGTTCTTC,CASSPTSAMSNEQFF
.,TRBD2,TRBJ2-7,TRBV28,TGTGCCAGCAGCCTTGGGAGGGCCTACGAGCAGTACTTC,CASSLGRAYEQYF
.,.,TRBJ1-6,TRBV6-1,TGTGCCAGCAGTGAGAACGGCAGGGCCAATTCACCCCTCCACTTT,CASSENGRANSPLHF
.,.,TRBJ1-3,TRBV11-3,TGTGCCAGCAGCTTAATGGGCAGCTCTGGAAACACCATATATTTT,CASSLMGSSGNTIYF
.,.,TRBJ1-5,TRBV7-2,TGTGCCAGCAGCTTAGGTATAGGCAATCAGCCCCAGCATTTT,CASSLGIGNQPQHF
medium-sized,TRBD1,TRBJ2-1,TRBV7-2,TGTGCCAGCAGCTTAAGTCTAGGACAGGGGTACAATGAGCAGTTCTTC,CASSLSLGQGYNEQFF
.,.,TRBJ2-7,TRBV9,TGTGCCAGCAGCGCCGTGACAGGCCTATCGTCCGAGCAGTACTTC,CASSAVTGLSSEQYF
.,TRBD2,TRBJ2-5,TRBV13,TGTGCCAGCAGCCCACGGCGGGGGGCGGCGGAGACCCAGTACTTC,CASSPRRGAAETQYF
.,.,TRBJ1-1,TRBV5-1,TGCGCCAGCAGCTTGGAACAGGACACTGAAGCTTTCTTT,CASSLEQDTEAFF
.,.,TRBJ1-3,TRBV7-2,TGTGCCAGCAGCTTAGCGGGACACCACCTCTCTGGAAACACCATATATTTT,CASSLAGHHLSGNTIYF
.,TRBD1,TRBJ1-2,TRBV20-1,TGCAGTGCTAGTTCCCCCACAGGGGACTGGGGCTACACCTTC,CSASSPTGDWGYTF
.,.,TRBJ2-7,TRBV7-9,TGTGCCAGCAGCTTCCCCGGCAGGGCTTCCTACGAGCAGTACTTC,CASSFPGRASYEQYF
.,.,TRBJ2-5,TRBV5-1,TGCGCCAGCAGCTTGGGGGCCATGGGAGAGACCCAGTACTTC,CASSLGAMGETQYF
.,.,TRBJ1-4,TRBV11-3,TGTGCCAGCAGCTTGGGGGGTGGAAGAGCTAATGAAAAACTGTTTTTT,CASSLGGGRANEKLFF
.,TRBD2,TRBJ2-7,TRBV6-5,TGTGCCAGCAGTTTAGCGGGGAGCTCCTACGAGCAGTACTTC,CASSLAGSSYEQYF
once,.,TRBJ2-1,TRBV3-1/TRBV3-2,TGTGCCAGCAGCCAAGATTGGACTAACCAACTGAATGAGCAGTTCTTC,CASSQDWTNQLNEQFF
.,TRBD2,TRBJ2-2,TRBV9,TGTGCCAGCAGCCCTCTGACTAGCGGGATAACCGGGGAGCTGTTTTTT,CASSPLTSGITGELFF
.,TRBD2,TRBJ2-1,TRBV6-2/TRBV6-3,TGTGCCAGCAGTTACCTGGCGGGAGCCCCCTACAATGAGCAGTTCTTC,CASSYLAGAPYNEQFF
.,.,TRBJ1-4,TRBV2,TGTGCCACCGCTAGGGAGGGGGTAGCTAATGAAAAACTGTTTTTT,CATAREGVANEKLFF
.,.,TRBJ1-4,TRBV6-2/TRBV6-3,TGTGCCAGCAGTTACCGACAGGTCTTTAATGAAAAACTGTTTTTT,CASSYRQVFNEKLFF
.,.,TRBJ1-4,TRBV5-1,TGCGCCAGCAGTTCAAGCCTCGTGGCTAATGAAAAACTGTTTTTT,CASSSSLVANEKLFF